Below, 7 T cell receptor beta chains from the same sample are listed, as sequenced in a study of T cells in Graves' hyperthyroidism and ophthalmopathy. TCR beta CDR3 regions were amplified from RNA. An initial round of RT-PCR targeting the TCR CDR3 relied on the HTBI primer set. TCRdb ran MiXCR on the multiplex PCR reads and lists one entry per CDR3 protein. The data show 550,000 to 700,000 distinct CDR3 sequences, with about 43% seen just once and roughly 20% held by the top ten. The sample consisted of peripheral blood or thyroid tissue (not recorded which). Receptors were obtained from an adult woman with Graves' disease, either hyperthyroidism or ophthalmopathy (not recorded which).

This clonotype was picked up many times. This sequence joins TRBV7-9 and TRBJ1-6, with D maybe TRBD1 (5 bases). V dropped 1 base and J dropped 9 bases, with 10 bases sitting between them. The CDR3 is made up of 14 amino acids. Germline-derived CDR1 and CDR2 are SEHNR and FQNEAQ (reference sequence). In nucleotides, the CDR3 is TGTGCCAGCAGCTTAGACGGGGGGAGTTCACCCCTCCACTTT. Protein sequence: CASSLDGGSSPLHF.

The chain recombines TRBV20-1 with TRBJ2-3; TRBD2 matches at 9 bases. The CDR3 loop spans 12 amino acids. The V and J ends lost 3 bases and 14 bases, in that order; junction bases with no gene match: 9. The germline CDR1 and CDR2 sequences are DFQATT and SNEGSKA (reference sequence). This CDR3 is CSASLSGSPPYF. In nucleotides, the CDR3 is TGCAGTGCTAGCCTTAGCGGGAGTCCCCCGTATTTT.

The V gene is TRBV7-9, the J gene TRBJ2-7; no firm D call. Trimming stripped 1 base from V and 2 bases from J, with 9 bases between. The CDR3 is made up of 14 amino acids. Germline assignment: CDR1 SEHNR and CDR2 FQNEAQ (reference sequence). CDR3 DNA sequence: TGTGCCAGCAGCTTAGGGTACAGACCCTACGAGCAGTACTTC. Translated, it gives CASSLGYRPYEQYF.

This clonotype has at least ten counts. The chain employs TRBV5-1 and TRBJ1-2; 7 bases are shared with TRBD1. This CDR3 is 13 amino acids long. The J segment lost 8 bases and the V segment lost 4 bases, leaving 8 bases of the junction unmatched. The germline gives CDR1 SGHRS, CDR2 YFSETQ. The CDR3 is CASSPTGERGYTF. CDR3 DNA sequence: TGCGCCAGCAGCCCTACAGGGGAGCGCGGCTACACCTTC.

V usage is TRBV12-3 or TRBV12-4 and J usage is TRBJ2-5; 10 bases agree with TRBD2. The CDR3 runs 15 residues. The J segment lost 2 bases and the V segment lost 6 bases, leaving 6 bases of the junction unmatched. As DNA, the CDR3 is TGTGCCAGCAGCGAATTGGGACTAGCGCAAGAGACCCAGTACTTC. Protein product: CASSELGLAQETQYF.

The chain employs TRBV7-9 and TRBJ2-7; 8 bases line up with TRBD2. The CDR3 loop spans 16 amino acids. From germline, CDR1 is SEHNR and CDR2 FQNEAQ (reference sequence). V lost 3 bases to trimming and J lost 3 bases; unmatched junction nucleotides: 10. CDR3 region: CASSLSGSNLSYEQYF. CDR3 sequence (DNA): TGTGCCAGCAGCTTGAGCGGGAGTAACTTAAGCTACGAGCAGTACTTC.

This clonotype was detected ten times or more. The rearrangement uses TRBV20-1 and TRBJ2-7; D is possibly TRBD1 (6 bases). This CDR3 contains 13 residues. V lost 2 bases and J lost 2, with 10 bases in between. Germline V CDR1 and CDR2: DFQATT, SNEGSKA (reference sequence). The CDR3 DNA reads TGCAGTGCTAGACCCGGGACAACCTACGAGCAGTACTTC. Amino acids: CSARPGTTYEQYF.